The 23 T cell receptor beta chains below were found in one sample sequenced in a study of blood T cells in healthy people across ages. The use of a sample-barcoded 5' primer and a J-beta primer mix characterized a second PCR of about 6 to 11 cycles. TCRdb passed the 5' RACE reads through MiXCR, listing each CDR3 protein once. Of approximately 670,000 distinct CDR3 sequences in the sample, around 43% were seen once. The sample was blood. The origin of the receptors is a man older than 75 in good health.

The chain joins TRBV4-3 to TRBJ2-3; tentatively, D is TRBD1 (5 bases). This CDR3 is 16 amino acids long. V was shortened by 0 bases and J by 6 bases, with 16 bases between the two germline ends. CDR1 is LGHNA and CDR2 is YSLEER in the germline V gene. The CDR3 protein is CASSQEAGWTIDTQYF. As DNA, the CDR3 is TGCGCCAGCAGCCAAGAAGCAGGGTGGACGATTGATACGCAGTATTTT.

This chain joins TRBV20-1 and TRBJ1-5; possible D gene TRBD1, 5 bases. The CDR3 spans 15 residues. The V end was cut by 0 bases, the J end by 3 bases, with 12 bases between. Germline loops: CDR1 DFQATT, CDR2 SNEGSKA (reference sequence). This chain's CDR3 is CSARDAGRPNQPQHF. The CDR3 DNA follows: TGCAGTGCTAGAGATGCGGGACGGCCCAATCAGCCCCAGCATTTT.

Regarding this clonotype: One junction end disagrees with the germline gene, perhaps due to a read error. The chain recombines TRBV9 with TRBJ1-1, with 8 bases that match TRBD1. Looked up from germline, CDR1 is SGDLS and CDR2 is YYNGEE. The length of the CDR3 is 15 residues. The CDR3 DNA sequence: TGTGCCAGCAGCCGTGGACAGGGCACGAACACTGAAGCTTTTTTT. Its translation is CASSRGQGTNTEAFF.

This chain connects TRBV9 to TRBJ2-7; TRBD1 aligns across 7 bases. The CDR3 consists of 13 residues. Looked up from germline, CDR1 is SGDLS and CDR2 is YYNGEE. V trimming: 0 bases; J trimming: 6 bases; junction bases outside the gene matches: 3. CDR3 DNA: TGTGCCAGCAGCGTAGCGGGGACAGCCGAGCAGTACTTC. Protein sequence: CASSVAGTAEQYF.

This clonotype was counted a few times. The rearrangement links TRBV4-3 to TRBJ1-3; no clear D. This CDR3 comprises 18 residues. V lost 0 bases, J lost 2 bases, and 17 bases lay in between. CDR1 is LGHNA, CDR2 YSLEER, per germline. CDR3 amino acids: CASSQDRPSPGTGNTIYF. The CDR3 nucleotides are TGCGCCAGCAGCCAAGATCGGCCTTCGCCCGGAACTGGAAACACCATATATTTT.

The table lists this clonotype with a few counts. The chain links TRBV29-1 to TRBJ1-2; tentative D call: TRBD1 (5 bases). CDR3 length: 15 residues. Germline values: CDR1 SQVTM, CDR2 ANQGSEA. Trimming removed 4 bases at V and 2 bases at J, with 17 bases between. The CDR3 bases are TGCAGCGTTGGGGGGAATAGTCGGGACAACTATGGCTACACCTTC. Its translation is CSVGGNSRDNYGYTF.

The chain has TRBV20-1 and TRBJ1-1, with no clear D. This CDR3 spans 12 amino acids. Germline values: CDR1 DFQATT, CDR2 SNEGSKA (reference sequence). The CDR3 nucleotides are TGCAGCGCCCGAGGAGGGAACACTGAAGCTTTCTTT. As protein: CSARGGNTEAFF.

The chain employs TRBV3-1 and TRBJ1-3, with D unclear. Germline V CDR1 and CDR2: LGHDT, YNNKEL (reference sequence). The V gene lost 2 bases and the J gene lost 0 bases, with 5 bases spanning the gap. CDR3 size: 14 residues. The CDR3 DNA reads TGTGCCAGCAGCCAAAGAAGCTCTGGAAACACCATATATTTT. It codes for CASSQRSSGNTIYF. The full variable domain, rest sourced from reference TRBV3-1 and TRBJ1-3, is DTAVSQTPKYLVTQMGNDKSIKCEQNLGHDTMYWYKQDSKKFLKIMFSYNNKELIINETVPNRFSPKSPDKAHLNLHINSLELGDSAVYFCASSQRSSGNTIYFGEGSWLTVV.

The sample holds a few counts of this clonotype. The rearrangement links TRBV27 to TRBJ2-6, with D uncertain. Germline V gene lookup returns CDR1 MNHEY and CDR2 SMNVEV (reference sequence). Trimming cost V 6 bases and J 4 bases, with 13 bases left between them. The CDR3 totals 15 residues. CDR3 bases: TGTGCCAGCAGCCCTAGTTTTTCAGGGGCCAACGTCCTGACTTTC. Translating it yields CASSPSFSGANVLTF.

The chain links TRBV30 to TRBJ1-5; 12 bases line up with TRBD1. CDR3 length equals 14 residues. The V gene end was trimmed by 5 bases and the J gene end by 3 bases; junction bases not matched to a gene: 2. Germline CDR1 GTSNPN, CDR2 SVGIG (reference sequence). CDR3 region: CAWGTGGFNQPQHF. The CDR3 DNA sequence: TGTGCCTGGGGGACAGGGGGCTTCAATCAGCCCCAGCATTTT.

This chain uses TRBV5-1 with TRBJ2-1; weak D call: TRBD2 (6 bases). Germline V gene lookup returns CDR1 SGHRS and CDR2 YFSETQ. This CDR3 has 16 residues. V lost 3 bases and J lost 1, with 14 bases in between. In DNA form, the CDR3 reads TGCGCCAGCAGCTGGACGGACTATCCTTCCTACAATGAGCAGTTCTTC. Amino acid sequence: CASSWTDYPSYNEQFF.

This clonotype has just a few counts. The CDR3 DNA sequence: TGTGCCAGCAGCTTGGGCCGCACCGGGAATGAGCAGTACTTC. The encoded protein is CASSLGRTGNEQYF. The genes are TRBV5-6 and TRBJ2-5; tentative D call: TRBD2 (5 bases). The V end lost 0 bases, the J end lost 11 bases, and 17 bases lay between the germline ends. The germline V gene encodes CDR1 SGHDT and CDR2 YYEEEE. This CDR3 has 14 residues. Using reference TRBV5-6 and TRBJ2-5 for the parts outside the CDR3, the full variable domain is DAGVTQSPTHLIKTRGQQVTLRCSPKSGHDTVSWYQQALGQGPQFIFQYYEEEERQRGNFPDRFSGHQFPNYSSELNVNALLLGDSALYLCASSLGRTGNEQYFGPGTRLLVL.

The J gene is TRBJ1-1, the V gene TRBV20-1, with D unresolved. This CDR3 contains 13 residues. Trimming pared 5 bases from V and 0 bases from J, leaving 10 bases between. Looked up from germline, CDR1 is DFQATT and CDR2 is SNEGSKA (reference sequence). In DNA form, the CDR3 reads TGCAGTGCTTGGTCGGCCGTGAACACTGAAGCTTTCTTT. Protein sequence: CSAWSAVNTEAFF.

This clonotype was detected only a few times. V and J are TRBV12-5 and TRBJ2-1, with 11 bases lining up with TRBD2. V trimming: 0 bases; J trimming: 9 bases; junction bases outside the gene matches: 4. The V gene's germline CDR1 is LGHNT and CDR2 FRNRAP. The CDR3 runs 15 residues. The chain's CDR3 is CASGLVLAGVLEQFF. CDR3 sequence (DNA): TGTGCTAGTGGTTTGGTACTAGCGGGAGTTCTTGAGCAGTTCTTC.

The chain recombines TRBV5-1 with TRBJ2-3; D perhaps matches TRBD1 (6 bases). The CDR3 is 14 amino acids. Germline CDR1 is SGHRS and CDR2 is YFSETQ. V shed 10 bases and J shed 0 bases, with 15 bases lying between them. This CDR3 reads CAGQQGASTDTQYF. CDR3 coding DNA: TGCGCCGGCCAACAGGGAGCCAGCACAGATACGCAGTATTTT.

The DNA of the CDR3 is TGTGCCAGCAGTTTACCGGGACCGGTGCAGTATTTT. Translation: CASSLPGPVQYF. The V gene is TRBV27, the J gene TRBJ2-3; TRBD1 or TRBD2 may be the D gene (5 bases each). Germline V CDR1 and CDR2: MNHEY, SMNVEV (reference sequence). The CDR3 loop spans 12 amino acids. The V end lost 2 bases, the J end lost 11 bases, and 11 bases lay between the germline ends.

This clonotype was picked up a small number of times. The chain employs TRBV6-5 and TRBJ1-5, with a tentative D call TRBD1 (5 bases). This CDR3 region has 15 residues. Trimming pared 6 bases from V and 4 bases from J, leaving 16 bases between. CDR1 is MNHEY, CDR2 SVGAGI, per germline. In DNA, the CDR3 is TGTGCCAGCAGCCGATCAAGCAGGGAAAATCAGCCCCAGCATTTT. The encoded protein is CASSRSSRENQPQHF.

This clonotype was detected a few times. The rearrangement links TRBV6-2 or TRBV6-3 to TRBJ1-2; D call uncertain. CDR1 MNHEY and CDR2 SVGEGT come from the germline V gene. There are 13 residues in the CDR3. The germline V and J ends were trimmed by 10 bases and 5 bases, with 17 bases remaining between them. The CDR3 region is CATPADLGYGYTF. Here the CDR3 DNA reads TGTGCCACCCCTGCGGACCTTGGGTATGGCTACACCTTC.

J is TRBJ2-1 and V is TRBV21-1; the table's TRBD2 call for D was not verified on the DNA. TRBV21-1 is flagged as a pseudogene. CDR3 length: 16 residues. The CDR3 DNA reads TGTGCCAGCCGCGGGCCTTTTCGTTTGGGGAGCAATGAGCAGTTCTTC. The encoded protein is CASRGPFRLGSNEQFF.

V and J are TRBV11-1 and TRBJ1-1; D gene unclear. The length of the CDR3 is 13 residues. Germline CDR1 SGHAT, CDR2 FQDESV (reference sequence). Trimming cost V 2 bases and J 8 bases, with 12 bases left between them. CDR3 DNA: TGTGCCAGCAGCTTAAACTCTCGGCTAGAAGCTTTCTTT. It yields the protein CASSLNSRLEAFF.

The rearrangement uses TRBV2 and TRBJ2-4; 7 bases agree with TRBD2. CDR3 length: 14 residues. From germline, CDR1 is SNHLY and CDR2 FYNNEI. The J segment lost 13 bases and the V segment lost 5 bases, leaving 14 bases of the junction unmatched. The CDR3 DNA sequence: TGTGCCAGCAGTCCCGGGACTACCCTACGGGAGCAGTACTTC. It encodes CASSPGTTLREQYF. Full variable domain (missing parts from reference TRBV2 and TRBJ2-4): EPEVTQTPSHQVTQMGQEVILRCVPISNHLYFYWYRQILGQKVEFLVSFYNNEISEKSEIFDDQFSVERPDGSNFTLKIRSTKLEDSAMYFCASSPGTTLREQYFGAGTRLSVL.

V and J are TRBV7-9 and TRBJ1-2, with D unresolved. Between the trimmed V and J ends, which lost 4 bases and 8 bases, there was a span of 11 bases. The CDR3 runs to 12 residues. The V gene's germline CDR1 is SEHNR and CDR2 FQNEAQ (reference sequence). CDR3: CASSSSGEGYTF. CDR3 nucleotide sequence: TGTGCCAGCAGCTCTAGTGGAGAGGGCTACACCTTC.

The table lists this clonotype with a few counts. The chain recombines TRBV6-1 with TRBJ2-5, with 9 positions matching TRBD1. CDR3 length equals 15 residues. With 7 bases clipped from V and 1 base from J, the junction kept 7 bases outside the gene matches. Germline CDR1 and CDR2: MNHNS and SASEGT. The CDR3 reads CASILTGGFQETQYF. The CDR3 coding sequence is TGTGCCAGCATCCTGACAGGGGGTTTCCAAGAGACCCAGTACTTC.